This T cell receptor (beta chain) was captured in a study of T-cell reconstitution after alpha-beta-depleted transplantation in children. The V and J ends lost 1 base and 4 bases respectively, with 11 bases between them. Germline assignment: CDR1 SGHDT and CDR2 YYEEEE. The CDR3 has 14 amino acids. Unique molecular identifiers were incorporated during preparation of the TCRbeta library. TCRdb used MiXCR to reprocess the PCR reads, holding one entry per CDR3 protein. Of more than 200,000 distinct CDR3 sequences in the sample, about 8.8% were seen once. This clonotype was observed many times. The chain has TRBV5-6 and TRBJ1-2; weak D call: TRBD1 (5 bases). This specimen was PBMCs from the stem cell graft donor, taken from the stem cell graft. This sequence originates from a human donor who donated a stem cell graft to a child with SCID. CDR3 coding DNA: TGTGCCAGCAGCTTGTGGGGGTTCCTCTATGGCTACACCTTC. Its translation is CASSLWGFLYGYTF.